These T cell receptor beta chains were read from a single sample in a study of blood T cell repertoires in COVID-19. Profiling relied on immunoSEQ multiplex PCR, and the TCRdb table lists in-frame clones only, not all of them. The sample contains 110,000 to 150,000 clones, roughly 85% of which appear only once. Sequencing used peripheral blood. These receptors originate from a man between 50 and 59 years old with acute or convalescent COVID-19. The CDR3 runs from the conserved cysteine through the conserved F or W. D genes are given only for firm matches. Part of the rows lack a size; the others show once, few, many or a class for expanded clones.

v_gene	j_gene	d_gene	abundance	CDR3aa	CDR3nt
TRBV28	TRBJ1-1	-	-	CASSLLGAANTEAFF	TGTGCCAGCAGTTTGCTGGGGGCCGCGAACACTGAAGCTTTCTTT
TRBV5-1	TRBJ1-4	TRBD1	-	CASRPGQGDEKLFF	TGCGCCAGCAGGCCTGGACAGGGGGATGAAAAACTGTTTTTT
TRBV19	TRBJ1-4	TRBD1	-	CASTAGTGFREKLFF	TGTGCCAGTACTGCCGGGACAGGGTTTAGAGAAAAACTGTTTTTT
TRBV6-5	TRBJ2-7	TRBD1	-	CASKMGQPYEQYF	TGTGCCAGCAAAATGGGACAGCCCTACGAGCAGTACTTC
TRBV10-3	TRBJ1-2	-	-	CAISESEVTGYTF	TGTGCCATCAGTGAGTCGGAGGTAACCGGCTACACCTTC
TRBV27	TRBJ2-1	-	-	CASKRGGATYNEQFF	TGTGCCAGCAAAAGAGGAGGGGCCACGTACAATGAGCAGTTCTTC
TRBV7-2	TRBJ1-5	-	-	CASTGQHNQPQHF	TGTGCCAGCACAGGACAGCACAATCAGCCCCAGCATTTT
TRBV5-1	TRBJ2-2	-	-	CASSLGLKNTGELFF	TGCGCCAGCAGCCTGGGACTCAAGAACACCGGGGAGCTGTTTTTT
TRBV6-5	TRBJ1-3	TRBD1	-	CASSYMGQGMNTIYF	TGTGCCAGCAGTTACATGGGACAGGGGATGAACACCATATATTTT
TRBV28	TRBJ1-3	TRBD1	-	CASSLGAGGIRHTIYF	TGTGCCAGCAGTCTAGGGGCAGGGGGAATTCGTCACACCATATATTTT
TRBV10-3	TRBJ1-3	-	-	CATADRTGNSGNTIYF	TGTGCCACTGCGGATCGAACAGGGAACTCTGGAAACACCATATATTTT
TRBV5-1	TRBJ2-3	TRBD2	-	CASSLGLAGEADTQYF	TGCGCCAGCAGCTTAGGACTAGCGGGAGAGGCAGATACGCAGTATTTT
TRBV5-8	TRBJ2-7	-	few	CASSLDAGRSYEQYF	TGTGCCAGCAGCTTGGATGCAGGCCGCTCCTACGAGCAGTACTTC
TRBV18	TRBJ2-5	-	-	CASSLSSGEETQYF	TGTGCCAGCTCACTGTCGAGCGGAGAAGAGACCCAGTACTTC
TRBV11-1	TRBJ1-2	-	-	CASSPGVGYTF	TGTGCCAGCAGCCCAGGGGTCGGCTACACCTTC
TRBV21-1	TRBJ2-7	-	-	CASSDEVAGGSYEQYF	-
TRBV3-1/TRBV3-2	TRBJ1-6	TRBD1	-	CASSRDSGNSPLHF	TGTGCCAGCAGCCGGGACAGCGGGAATTCACCCCTCCACTTT